The clone carrying this TCR beta chain occurred a few times. The CDR3 covers 14 residues. Losses at the gene ends were 5 bases for V and 6 bases for J; bases not matched to a gene: 5. Germline values: CDR1 SGHTA, CDR2 FQGNSA. The investigators reverse transcribed all of the isolated RNA, so they sequenced expressed TCRB transcripts. Repertoires were generated with immunoSEQ multiplex PCR, while TCRdb's copy carries only in-frame clones and drops some. The repertoire consists of around 340,000 clones, with about 19% occurring once and the leading ten covering about 0.044%. This sample is drawn from a study of beta chain features in type 1 diabetes.

The sequencing sample was made of naive CD4+ T cells from blood. This chain joins TRBV7-2 and TRBJ2-1, with 9 bases identical to TRBD2. The clonotype was recovered from a young woman in good health. The CDR3 protein is CASSLSGRGNEQFF. In DNA form, the CDR3 reads TGTGCCAGCAGCCTTAGCGGGAGAGGCAATGAGCAGTTCTTC.